These 17 T cell receptor beta chains share one sample of origin, sequenced in a study of T cells in Graves' hyperthyroidism and ophthalmopathy (dated by TCRdb to the late 2010s). The library was built by means of multiplex PCR. The run used an Illumina HiSeq 2000. The TCR beta CDR3 regions were amplified from RNA transcripts. The TCR CDR3 was subjected to a first round of RT-PCR using the HTBI primer set and the Qiagen OneStep RT-PCR kit. TCRdb redid the processing of the public reads, applying fastp at Q25 and MiXCR, and retained in-frame beta chains. When rows share a CDR3 protein, they turn into one entry using the most common DNA and genes. The sample table contains approximately 560,000 distinct CDR3 sequences; only one count was recorded for around 45% of them. In total, the top ten clones hold about 8.2% of the sample. Sequencing was performed on peripheral blood or thyroid tissue (not recorded which). These receptors originate from a woman aged 18-29 years with Graves' hyperthyroidism. Donor details come from another sample of the same person, matched by shared clones.

The chain has TRBV2 and TRBJ1-5; D perhaps matches TRBD1 (6 bases). The CDR3 runs 17 residues. V was shortened by 4 bases and J by 2 bases, with 18 bases between the two germline ends. Germline CDR1 reads SNHLY; CDR2 reads FYNNEI. The CDR3 nucleotides are TGTGCCAGCAGTGGGAGGGGGAGGGCGTGGGGCAATCAGCCCCAGCATTTT. The encoded protein is CASSGRGRAWGNQPQHF.

In its sample, this clonotype was seen once. The chain carries TRBV19 and TRBJ2-2; D is possibly TRBD1 (6 bases). The CDR3 loop spans 14 amino acids. V lost 5 bases and J 6 bases, leaving 13 bases between the germline ends. The germline V gene has CDR1 LNHDA and CDR2 SQIVND (reference sequence). The CDR3 DNA reads TGTGCCAGTAGTGCAACACAGGGTGCCGGGGAGCTGTTTTTT. Amino acid sequence: CASSATQGAGELFF. Drawing the rest from reference TRBV19 and TRBJ2-2, the complete variable domain is DGGITQSPKYLFRKEGQNVTLSCEQNLNHDAMYWYRQDPGQGLRLIYYSQIVNDFQKGDIAEGYSVSREKKESFPLTVTSAQKNPTAFYLCASSATQGAGELFFGEGSRLTVL.

V gene TRBV20-1 combines with J gene TRBJ2-7; 11 bases are a match to TRBD2. This CDR3 has 14 amino acids. Per germline, CDR1 DFQATT and CDR2 SNEGSKA (reference sequence). Trimming took 5 bases from V and 1 from J; bases not matched to a gene: 4. The CDR3 nucleotides read TGCAGTGCTGCAGGACTAGCGGGTTCCTACGAGCAGTACTTC. This codes for CSAAGLAGSYEQYF.

This clonotype was seen many times. This chain joins TRBV10-3 and TRBJ1-1; the match to TRBD1 covers 7 bases. V lost 2 bases, J lost 8 bases, and 2 bases stayed unmatched. The CDR3 is 12 amino acids. Germline values: CDR1 ENHRY, CDR2 SYGVKD. CDR3 sequence (DNA): TGTGCCATCAGTGAGAGGGGACAGGAAGCTTTCTTT. This translates into CAISERGQEAFF.

This clonotype was recorded at least ten times. The rearrangement joins TRBV14 to TRBJ2-5; D gene uncertain. Germline loops: CDR1 SGHDN, CDR2 FVKESK. The CDR3 runs 13 residues. The V and J ends lost 1 base and 4 bases respectively, with 7 bases between them. The CDR3 DNA reads TGTGCCAGCAGCCAAGGCCTAAGAGAGACCCAGTACTTC. Protein: CASSQGLRETQYF.

The chain carries TRBV29-1 and TRBJ1-2; the D is unclear. The CDR3 has 11 residues. Germline CDR1 and CDR2: SQVTM and ANQGSEA. Between the trimmed V and J ends, which lost 8 bases and 4 bases, there was a span of 11 bases. CDR3 sequence reads: CSSLGSYGYTF. Here the CDR3 DNA reads TGCAGCAGTTTGGGGTCCTATGGCTACACCTTC.

This rearrangement joins TRBV24-1 to TRBJ2-7; 7 bases map to TRBD1. Germline V CDR1 and CDR2: KGHDR, SFDVKD. CDR3 length equals 15 residues. After removal of 2 bases from V and 5 bases from J, the junction contained 8 bases not matched to a gene. The CDR3 region is CATSDSGRGYNEQYF. Written as DNA, the CDR3 is TGTGCCACCAGTGATTCGGGCAGGGGGTACAACGAGCAGTACTTC.

The genes are TRBV9 and TRBJ2-7; 11 bases are shared with TRBD2. Germline trimming cut 4 bases from V and 2 bases from J; bases unmatched to any gene: 5. This CDR3 region has 15 residues. Germline V gene data show CDR1 as SGDLS and CDR2 as YYNGEE. CDR3 in amino acids: CASSPPTSGAYEQYF. CDR3 in DNA: TGTGCCAGCAGCCCCCCGACTAGCGGGGCCTACGAGCAGTACTTC.

The table lists this clonotype with a few counts. The genes are TRBV7-9 and TRBJ2-7, with 9 bases fitting TRBD1. The length of the CDR3 is 16 residues. J was trimmed by 2 bases and V by 4 bases; bases with no gene match: 9. Germline CDR1 and CDR2: SEHNR and FQNEAQ (reference sequence). CDR3 in DNA: TGTGCCAGCAGCTCCCCACTTGGGACAGGGACCTACGAGCAGTACTTC. This codes for CASSSPLGTGTYEQYF.

The chain is built from TRBV19 and TRBJ2-7, with D unresolved. This CDR3 is built from 14 residues. V was pared by 2 bases and J by 0 bases, with 8 bases between. Germline V gene sequence: CDR1 LNHDA, CDR2 SQIVND (reference sequence). DNA of the CDR3: TGTGCCAGTAGTATATTCTTGAGCTCCTACGAGCAGTACTTC. Translated: CASSIFLSSYEQYF. Full variable domain (rest looked up from reference TRBV19 and TRBJ2-7): DGGITQSPKYLFRKEGQNVTLSCEQNLNHDAMYWYRQDPGQGLRLIYYSQIVNDFQKGDIAEGYSVSREKKESFPLTVTSAQKNPTAFYLCASSIFLSSYEQYFGPGTRLTVT.

Many counts were recorded for this clonotype. CDR3 nucleotides: TGTGCCAGCAGCCAGGGACTGATGAACACTGAAGCTTTCTTT. It encodes CASSQGLMNTEAFF. This chain joins TRBV12-3 or TRBV12-4 and TRBJ1-1; the D gene is possibly TRBD1 (5 bases). The CDR3 sequence is 14 residues long. With 6 bases removed from V and 0 bases from J, the gap between germline ends came to 11 bases.

This clonotype was picked up a small number of times. The gene calls are TRBV29-1 and TRBJ2-5; D possibly corresponds to TRBD1 (6 bases). CDR1 and CDR2 (germline): SQVTM, ANQGSEA. V lost 0 bases and J lost 5, with 16 bases in between. The CDR3 length is 15 residues. The CDR3 DNA sequence: TGCAGCGTTGAAGATCTCGCCAGGGGCGGGGAGACCCAGTACTTC. Amino acids: CSVEDLARGGETQYF. The complete variable domain, with remaining parts taken from reference TRBV29-1 and TRBJ2-5, reads SAVISQKPSRDICQRGTSLTIQCQVDSQVTMMFWYRQQPGQSLTLIATANQGSEATYESGFVIDKFPISRPNLTFSTLTVSNMSPEDSSIYLCSVEDLARGGETQYFGPGTRLLVL.

The rearrangement links TRBV6-1 to TRBJ1-2; 9 bases match TRBD1. V shed 6 bases, J shed 2 bases, and the junction held 7 bases outside the gene matches. Germline V gives CDR1 MNHNS, CDR2 SASEGT. CDR3 size: 15 residues. The CDR3 region is CASSAGTGPNYGYTF. CDR3 in DNA: TGTGCCAGCAGCGCCGGGACAGGGCCCAACTATGGCTACACCTTC.

The V gene is TRBV12-3 or TRBV12-4, the J gene TRBJ2-7; D call uncertain. The CDR3 runs 15 residues. V lost 8 bases and J 0 bases, leaving 17 bases between the germline ends. The CDR3 coding sequence is TGTGCCAGCGCAGTTGATGGGCTGGGCTCCTACGAGCAGTACTTC. It is translated as CASAVDGLGSYEQYF.

The chain combines TRBV29-1 with TRBJ2-7; 11 bases match TRBD1. After removal of 2 bases from V and 3 bases from J, the junction contained 9 bases not matched to a gene. Germline V gene lookup returns CDR1 SQVTM and CDR2 ANQGSEA. CDR3 size: 16 residues. DNA for the CDR3: TGCAGCGTTGAAAGGGGGACAGGGGGGATTGGCTACGAGCAGTACTTC. Translated: CSVERGTGGIGYEQYF.

The sample holds one count of this clonotype. This chain uses TRBV7-9 with TRBJ2-5; D unresolved. V was pared by 3 bases and J by 1 base, with 6 bases between. CDR3 length equals 13 residues. CDR1 and CDR2 (germline): SEHNR, FQNEAQ (reference sequence). The CDR3 is CASSFYSQETQYF. As DNA, the CDR3 is TGTGCCAGCAGCTTTTACTCCCAAGAGACCCAGTACTTC.

This sequence joins TRBV2 and TRBJ1-1, with D perhaps matching TRBD1 (6 bases). V was pared by 6 bases and J by 3 bases, with 20 bases between. Germline V gives CDR1 SNHLY, CDR2 FYNNEI. This CDR3 spans 16 amino acids. The CDR3 loop is CASSSPRTDHYTEAFF. Written as DNA, the CDR3 is TGTGCCAGCAGCTCCCCCCGGACAGACCATTACACTGAAGCTTTCTTT.